The entry below gives a single TCR beta chain sequence along with its context. The data stem from a study of blood T cell repertoires in COVID-19. Germline V gene sequence: CDR1 MDHEN, CDR2 SYDVKM. Trimming cost V 5 bases and J 0 bases; bases outside gene matches: 9. The CDR3 is made up of 16 amino acids. Original handling: How many nucleated cells were present was estimated from reference gene primer amplification. The table came from immunoSEQ multiplex PCR; TCRdb's copy has only in-frame clones and leaves some out. The DNA was the basis for D and trimming; V, J and clone size are from that table. The repertoire includes approximately 130,000 clones, roughly three quarters of them detected once, and roughly 7.9% sits in the top ten.

Input material: peripheral blood. The TCR was taken from a human donor in a cohort sampled during active COVID-19. V gene TRBV28 combines with J gene TRBJ1-2; TRBD1 matches 7 bases. CDR3 in amino acids: CASSGTGTATNYGYTF. The DNA for the CDR3 is TGTGCCAGCAGTGGAACCGGGACAGCCACTAACTATGGCTACACCTTC.